The next 5 T cell receptor beta chains were all read from a single sample in a study of T cell clonality in common variable immunodeficiency. Sequencing was performed with immunoSEQ multiplex PCR; in TCRdb, only in-frame clones are kept and a portion is missing. This sample has roughly 32,000 clones and no singletons, with approximately 9.4% in the ten largest. Sequenced sample: peripheral blood mononuclear cells. The source of these receptors is a person aged 18-70 years in good health.

At least ten counts were recorded for this clone. The read ends 3 residues early relative to the CDR3; the germline J gene fills the gap. V gene TRBV7-9 combines with J gene TRBJ2-1; 10 positions agree with TRBD2. Germline CDR1 and CDR2: SEHNR and FQNEAQ (reference sequence). This CDR3 spans 12 amino acids. Trimming removed 8 bases from V and 7 bases from J; junction bases left unmatched: 2. The CDR3 is CASPTSGNEQFF. The part of the CDR3 DNA that was read is TGTGCCAGCCCGACTAGCGGGAATGAG.

This clone was picked up many times. The CDR3 goes on 3 residues after the read ends, and that part is filled in from the germline J gene. The gene calls are TRBV13 and TRBJ2-7, with D possibly TRBD2 on 6 matching bases. The CDR3 consists of 14 residues. Looked up from germline, CDR1 is PRHDT and CDR2 is FYEKMQ (reference sequence). Trimming stripped 3 bases from V and 2 bases from J, with 11 bases between. The DNA read from the CDR3 is TGTGCCAGCAGCTTGGGCGGGATTCCCTACGAG. Translated: CASSLGGIPYE. The CDR3 in full is CASSLGGIPYEQYF.

This clone was seen many times. The read ends 3 residues before the CDR3 terminus; that terminus is restored from the germline J gene. This sequence joins TRBV2 and TRBJ2-7; D uncertain. The CDR3 is 13 residues long. The germline V gene has CDR1 SNHLY and CDR2 FYNNEI. Deletions cut 2 bases from V and 3 bases from J, with 8 bases between. CDR3 residues: CASSEQAGYEQYF. The CDR3 bases that were read are TGTGCCAGCAGTGAACAGGCAGGCTACGAG.

This clone showed up many times. The read ends 3 residues shy of where the CDR3 ends; the end is completed using the germline J gene. This chain links TRBV18 with TRBJ1-2; TRBD1 agrees at 11 bases. Germline V gene sequence: CDR1 KGHSH, CDR2 LQKENI. J gave up 2 bases and V 3 bases, and 2 bases lay outside the gene matches. There are 15 residues in the CDR3. The CDR3 sequence: CASSPGTGGNYGYTF. The sequenced CDR3 bases are TGTGCCAGCTCACCCGGGACAGGGGGGAACTATGGC.

Ten or more counts support this clone. The CDR3 is cut off 3 residues early in the read; its end comes from the germline J gene. This chain connects TRBV4-1 to TRBJ2-5; D perhaps matches TRBD1 (5 bases). Per the germline V gene, CDR1 is MGHRA and CDR2 is YSYEKL. The CDR3 extends over 12 amino acids. Trimming stripped 5 bases from V and 5 bases from J, with 9 bases between. Incomplete CDR3 DNA: TGCGCCAGCAGCTTCCCAGGGGAGACC. Encoded protein: CASSFPGET. The CDR3 as a whole reads CASSFPGETQYF.